Listed here are 2 T cell receptor beta chains from one sample, sequenced in a study of blood T cell repertoires in COVID-19. The method was immunoSEQ multiplex PCR; TCRdb's version includes in-frame clones alone and lacks a portion of them. The data contain a few hundred thousand clones, approximately 90% of them seen just once; the ten biggest clones take up 2% to 2.5%. Sequencing input: peripheral blood. These receptors were collected from a woman aged 45-60 years who had recovered from COVID-19.

The V gene is TRBV7-2, the J gene TRBJ2-1; possibly TRBD1 for D (5 bases). The V gene's germline CDR1 is SGHTA and CDR2 FQGNSA. This CDR3 region has 13 residues. Trimming removed 3 bases at V and 6 bases at J, with 9 bases between. CDR3 nucleotides: TGTGCCAGCAGCTTGAACCAGGGCAATGAGCAGTTCTTC. This codes for CASSLNQGNEQFF.

The V call is TRBV3-1 (or the pseudogene TRBV3-2), the J call TRBJ2-5; 8 nucleotides line up with TRBD2. With 3 bases clipped from V and 5 bases from J, the junction kept 5 bases outside the gene matches. The CDR3 sequence is 14 residues long. Per the germline V gene, CDR1 is LGHDT and CDR2 is YNNKEL (reference sequence). The CDR3 region is CASSQGGLVETQYF. The DNA of the CDR3 is TGTGCCAGCAGCCAGGGGGGACTAGTTGAGACCCAGTACTTC.